This T cell receptor beta chain was sequenced in a study of beta chain features in type 1 diabetes. As regards this clone: Its specificity is not known.

Isolated RNA was reverse transcribed in full, so expressed TCRB transcripts were sequenced. Libraries were prepared by immunoSEQ multiplex PCR; TCRdb keeps only in-frame clonotypes and omits some of them. The sample contains more than 250,000 clones, over 12% of which appear only once. Study results and limitations: Patients with type 1 diabetes showed fewer VDJ junction insertions and more deletions. In all four CD4+ subsets, TCRB CDR3 length was significantly, moderately reduced in type 1 diabetes. The naive, central memory and Treg TCRB repertoires of patients appeared to be more similar to one another than those of healthy donors.

Deletions cut 2 bases from V and 0 bases from J, with 15 bases between. CDR3 length: 17 residues. Germline lookup yields CDR1 SEHNR and CDR2 FQNEAQ (reference sequence). The receptor's source is a young man with type 1 diabetes. The chain carries TRBV7-9 and TRBJ2-3; no definite D call. The sequencing input was naive CD4+ T cells from blood. The CDR3 here is CASSLRGHHSSTDTQYF. For the CDR3, the DNA is TGTGCCAGCAGCTTACGTGGGCACCACTCTAGCACAGATACGCAGTATTTT.